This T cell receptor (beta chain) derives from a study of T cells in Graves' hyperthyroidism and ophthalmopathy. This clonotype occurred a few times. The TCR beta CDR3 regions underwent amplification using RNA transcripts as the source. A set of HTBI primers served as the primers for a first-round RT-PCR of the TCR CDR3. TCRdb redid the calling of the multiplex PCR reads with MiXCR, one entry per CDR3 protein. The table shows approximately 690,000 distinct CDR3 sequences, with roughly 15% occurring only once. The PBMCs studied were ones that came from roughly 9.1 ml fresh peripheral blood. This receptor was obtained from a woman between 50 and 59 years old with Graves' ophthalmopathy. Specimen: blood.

CDR3 region: CSATDRVGEQFF. As DNA, the CDR3 is TGCAGTGCTACCGACAGGGTTGGTGAGCAGTTCTTC. This sequence joins TRBV20-1 and TRBJ2-1; 7 bases map to TRBD1. The CDR3 runs to 12 residues. With V trimmed by 4 bases and J by 9 bases, 6 bases remained unmatched. In germline, CDR1 is DFQATT, CDR2 SNEGSKA (reference sequence).